Below, 14 T cell receptor beta chains from the same sample are listed, as sequenced in a study of T cell responses to AZD1222 COVID-19 vaccine. Data came from immunoSEQ multiplex PCR; TCRdb stores just in-frame clones and leaves some out. The sample consists of about 150,000 clones, around 92% of them appearing once. The sequencing here drew on peripheral blood, taken on day 0 of AZD1222 vaccination. Receptors were obtained from an adult in good health.

The chain has TRBV5-1 and TRBJ2-6; 7 nucleotides agree with TRBD1. This CDR3 has 18 amino acids. Germline CDR1 is SGHRS and CDR2 is YFSETQ. With V trimmed by 3 bases and J by 0 bases, 9 bases remained unmatched. The CDR3: CASSYGQVLYSGANVLTF. The DNA of the CDR3 is TGCGCCAGCAGCTACGGACAGGTCCTTTACTCTGGGGCCAACGTCCTGACTTTC.

This chain joins TRBV5-4 and TRBJ1-6, with D hard to call. CDR1 and CDR2 (germline): SGHNT, YYREEE (reference sequence). V was trimmed by 0 bases and J by 11 bases, leaving 21 bases between them. The CDR3 length is 17 residues. The CDR3 DNA reads as TGTGCCAGCAGCTTGGACCCCGTTTCGGGGAGGGTACCACCCCTCCACTTT. Translated: CASSLDPVSGRVPPLHF.

The chain has TRBV9 and TRBJ2-7; TRBD2 aligns across 9 bases. Germline CDR1 and CDR2: SGDLS and YYNGEE. The CDR3 runs 14 residues. J lost 3 bases, V lost 2 bases, and 3 bases had no gene match. CDR3 DNA sequence: TGTGCCAGCAGCGTGGGAGCGGGAGGCTACGAGCAGTACTTC. Translating it yields CASSVGAGGYEQYF.

This clone was observed a handful of times. The chain has TRBV5-1 and TRBJ2-2; D assignment may be TRBD1 or TRBD2 (5 bases each). Germline loops: CDR1 SGHRS, CDR2 YFSETQ. V was cut by 2 bases and J by 0 bases, with 8 bases left in between. CDR3 size: 15 residues. The CDR3 protein is CASSLGTANTGELFF. In nucleotides, the CDR3 is TGCGCCAGCAGCTTAGGGACCGCGAACACCGGGGAGCTGTTTTTT.

The gene calls are TRBV7-9 and TRBJ2-1; 8 bases line up with TRBD2. CDR1 and CDR2 (germline): SEHNR, FQNEAQ (reference sequence). The CDR3 is 16 residues long. V was clipped by 0 bases and J by 5 bases; unmatched bases: 6. The CDR3 DNA sequence: TGTGCCAGCAGCTTAGCGGGCGGGGGGTTTCACAATGAGCAGTTCTTC. It codes for CASSLAGGGFHNEQFF.

The chain joins TRBV12-5 to TRBJ1-1, with D unclear. The CDR3 consists of 11 residues. V was cut by 6 bases and J by 3 bases, with 5 bases left in between. The germline gives CDR1 LGHNT, CDR2 FRNRAP. CDR3 coding DNA: TGTGCTAGTGGGTACCACACTGAAGCTTTCTTT. It is translated as CASGYHTEAFF.

In its sample, this clone was seen once. The chain uses TRBV6-2 or TRBV6-3 and TRBJ2-3; TRBD2 agrees at 10 bases. This CDR3 has 16 amino acids. Trimming removed 2 bases from V and 4 bases from J; junction bases left unmatched: 6. Germline loops: CDR1 MNHEY, CDR2 SVGEGT. This chain's CDR3 is CASSYLSGGPADTQYF. In nucleotides, the CDR3 is TGTGCCAGCAGTTACCTTAGCGGGGGGCCTGCAGATACGCAGTATTTT.

The chain recombines TRBV28 with TRBJ1-2; 8 bases agree with TRBD1. CDR3 length equals 15 residues. CDR1 is MDHEN, CDR2 SYDVKM, per germline. With V trimmed by 4 bases and J by 6 bases, 10 bases remained unmatched. DNA for the CDR3: TGTGCCAGCAGTTCCCCGGGACAGGACTGGGATGGCTACACCTTC. Translated, it gives CASSSPGQDWDGYTF.

The CDR3 nucleotides read TGTGCCAGCAGCCAAGTGGGCGAGCAGTACTTC. Amino acids: CASSQVGEQYF. V and J are TRBV3-1 (or the pseudogene TRBV3-2) and TRBJ2-7; D unresolved. Trimming removed 1 base at V and 6 bases at J, with 4 bases between. The CDR3 spans 11 residues. Looked up from germline, CDR1 is LGHDT and CDR2 is YNNKEL (reference sequence).

The chain recombines TRBV19 with TRBJ1-6, with 10 bases lining up with TRBD1. With V trimmed by 5 bases and J by 8 bases, 9 bases remained unmatched. The CDR3 consists of 16 residues. Germline assignment: CDR1 LNHDA and CDR2 SQIVND (reference sequence). In DNA, the CDR3 is TGTGCCAGTAGTGCAAAAGGGGACAGGGGCCATTCACCCCTCCACTTT. Encoded protein: CASSAKGDRGHSPLHF.

The chain recombines TRBV5-1 with TRBJ2-3; D could derive from TRBD1 or TRBD2 (5 bases each). This CDR3 is 16 amino acids long. Trimming pared 0 bases from V and 5 bases from J, leaving 16 bases between. CDR1 SGHRS and CDR2 YFSETQ come from the germline V gene. In DNA, the CDR3 is TGCGCCAGCAGCTTGGGGACGGACGCTGGGGGAGATACGCAGTATTTT. Residues: CASSLGTDAGGDTQYF. Complete variable domain (other parts from reference TRBV5-1 and TRBJ2-3): KAGVTQTPRYLIKTRGQQVTLSCSPISGHRSVSWYQQTPGQGLQFLFEYFSETQRNKGNFPGRFSGRQFSNSRSEMNVSTLELGDSALYLCASSLGTDAGGDTQYFGPGTRLTVL.

This chain uses TRBV19 with TRBJ2-4, with TRBD2 matching 8 bases. The V and J ends lost 3 bases and 1 base, in that order; junction bases with no gene match: 14. CDR1 LNHDA and CDR2 SQIVND come from the germline V gene (reference sequence). CDR3 length: 19 amino acids. The CDR3 DNA is TGTGCCAGTAGTATTCAGGCGGGAGGCCCAGAATCCGCCAAAAACATTCAGTACTTC. The encoded protein is CASSIQAGGPESAKNIQYF.

The chain links TRBV19 to TRBJ2-4, with 9 bases aligning to TRBD1. There are 13 residues in the CDR3. After removal of 5 bases from V and 6 bases from J, the junction contained 2 bases not matched to a gene. The germline V gene has CDR1 LNHDA and CDR2 SQIVND (reference sequence). CDR3 sequence (DNA): TGTGCCAGTAGTCAGACAGGGGGAAACATTCAGTACTTC. The encoded protein is CASSQTGGNIQYF.

This clone was picked up one time. The chain employs TRBV27 and TRBJ1-5, with 8 positions matching TRBD1. This CDR3 has 20 residues. Germline-derived CDR1 and CDR2 are MNHEY and SMNVEV (reference sequence). Trimming at V came to 5 bases and at J to 7 bases, leaving 25 bases not matched to a gene. The DNA of the CDR3 is TGTGCCAGCAGTCGATCCGTGGCCGCAGGGGGACAGGCTTCAGTCCAGCCCCAGCATTTT. Protein: CASSRSVAAGGQASVQPQHF.